This T cell receptor beta chain is from a study of blood T cell repertoires in COVID-19. For the study at large: The United States, Italy and Spain were the sources of the acute and convalescent COVID-19 samples. From T cells, B-cell-depleted T cells, or PBMCs came the material, which was cDNA or gDNA.

Authors' methods: Amplification of reference gene primers provided the estimated nucleated cell counts. Data came from immunoSEQ multiplex PCR; TCRdb stores just in-frame clones and leaves some out. That table gives V, J and clone size, and the DNA gave D and trimming. The table has 100,000 to 150,000 clones, more than 60% seen once. V dropped 4 bases and J dropped 0; count of bases not matched to a gene: 5. CDR3 size: 15 residues. Germline V gene lookup returns CDR1 SGHNT and CDR2 YYREEE (reference sequence). The chain is built from TRBV5-4 and TRBJ2-3, with TRBD2 matching over 7 bases. The receptor was isolated from a woman aged 70-85 years with acute or convalescent COVID-19. The specimen sequenced was peripheral blood. CDR3 coding DNA: TGTGCCAGCAGCCCAGCGGGGACTAGCACAGATACGCAGTATTTT. Its protein is CASSPAGTSTDTQYF.